This T cell receptor (beta chain) was sequenced during a study of shared clonotypes between healthy human individuals. The test was conducted at deep level. Libraries were prepared by immunoSEQ multiplex PCR; TCRdb keeps only in-frame clonotypes and omits some of them. The sample carries 2 million to 3 million clones, 93% recorded once. Germline CDR1 and CDR2: KGHSH and LQKENI. V was clipped by 3 bases and J by 3 bases, with 14 bases between them. The CDR3 loop spans 16 amino acids. The CD4+ fraction was divided into a CD45RA+ naive subset and a CD45RA-negative memory subset. Points on this clone: The antigen is undetermined.

Study-level results: Few donors limited the genetic and exposure-history diversity represented.

The chain has TRBV18 and TRBJ2-2, with D perhaps assigned TRBD1 or TRBD2 (6 bases each). This clonotype was sampled from a man aged 18-30 years in good health. Some clones in this sample may be carry-over from other donors' samples. Source material: naive CD4+ T cells from PBMCs. As to subset: CD45RA+ positively selected. CDR3 protein: CASSPLGGRDTGELFF. The CDR3, as DNA: TGTGCCAGCTCACCTCTCGGGGGCCGGGACACCGGGGAGCTGTTTTTT.